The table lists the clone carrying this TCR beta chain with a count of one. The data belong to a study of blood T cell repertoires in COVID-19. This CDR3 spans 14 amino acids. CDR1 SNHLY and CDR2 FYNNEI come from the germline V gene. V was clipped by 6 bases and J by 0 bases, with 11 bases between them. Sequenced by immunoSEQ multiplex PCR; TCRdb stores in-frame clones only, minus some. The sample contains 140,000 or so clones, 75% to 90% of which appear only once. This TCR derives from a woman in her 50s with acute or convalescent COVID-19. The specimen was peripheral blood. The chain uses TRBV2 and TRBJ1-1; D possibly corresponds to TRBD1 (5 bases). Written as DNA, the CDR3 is TGTGCCAGCAGCTACAGGCGCATGAACACTGAAGCTTTCTTT. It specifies CASSYRRMNTEAFF.